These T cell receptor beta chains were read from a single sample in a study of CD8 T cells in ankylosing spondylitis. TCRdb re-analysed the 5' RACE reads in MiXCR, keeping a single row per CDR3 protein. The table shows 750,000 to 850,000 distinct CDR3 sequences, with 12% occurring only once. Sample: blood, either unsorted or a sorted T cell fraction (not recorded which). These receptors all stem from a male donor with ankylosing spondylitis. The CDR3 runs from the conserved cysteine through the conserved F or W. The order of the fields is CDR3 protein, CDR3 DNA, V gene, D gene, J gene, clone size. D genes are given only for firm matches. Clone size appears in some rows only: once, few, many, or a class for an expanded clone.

CDR3 protein: CSAPDSVDTGELFF
CDR3 DNA: TGCAGTGCACCAGACTCAGTCGACACCGGGGAGCTGTTTTTT
V gene: TRBV20-1
D gene: .
J gene: TRBJ2-2
clone size: few

CDR3 protein: CSALLGGATDTQYF
CDR3 DNA: TGCAGTGCCCTTCTCGGGGGAGCAACAGATACGCAGTATTTT
V gene: TRBV20-1
D gene: .
J gene: TRBJ2-3
clone size: few

CDR3 protein: CFWREVPGSEQFF
CDR3 DNA: TGCTTCTGGAGAGAGGTCCCGGGCTCGGAGCAGTTCTTC
V gene: TRBV20-1
D gene: .
J gene: TRBJ2-1
clone size: once

CDR3 protein: CSVGGGNYEQYF
CDR3 DNA: TGCAGCGTTGGAGGTGGAAACTACGAGCAGTACTTC
V gene: TRBV29-1
D gene: .
J gene: TRBJ2-7
clone size: many

CDR3 protein: CSARDGFDSYEQYF
CDR3 DNA: TGCAGTGCTAGAGATGGGTTTGATTCCTACGAGCAGTACTTC
V gene: TRBV20-1
D gene: .
J gene: TRBJ2-7
clone size: few

CDR3 protein: CASSQGSGSNEKLFF
CDR3 DNA: TGTGCCAGCTCACAGGGGAGTGGATCTAATGAAAAACTGTTTTTT
V gene: TRBV18
D gene: .
J gene: TRBJ1-4
clone size: .

CDR3 protein: CASSLVVSGAYNEQFF
CDR3 DNA: TGCGCCAGCAGCTTGGTGGTTAGCGGGGCCTACAATGAGCAGTTCTTC
V gene: TRBV5-1
D gene: TRBD2
J gene: TRBJ2-1
clone size: .

CDR3 protein: CASSAAPTVNTEAFF
CDR3 DNA: TGTGCCAGCAGCGCAGCCCCGACCGTGAACACTGAAGCTTTCTTT
V gene: TRBV7-2
D gene: .
J gene: TRBJ1-1
clone size: many

CDR3 protein: CASSDRRIYGYTF
CDR3 DNA: TGTGCCAGCAGTGACAGGAGAATCTATGGCTACACCTTC
V gene: TRBV6-2/TRBV6-3
D gene: .
J gene: TRBJ1-2
clone size: many

CDR3 protein: CSAKDSGRTDTQYF
CDR3 DNA: TGCAGTGCTAAAGATAGCGGGAGGACAGATACGCAGTATTTT
V gene: TRBV20-1
D gene: TRBD2
J gene: TRBJ2-3
clone size: .

CDR3 protein: CASSTQRNTIYF
CDR3 DNA: TGTGCCAGCAGCACTCAGCGAAACACCATATATTTT
V gene: TRBV7-2
D gene: .
J gene: TRBJ1-3
clone size: many

CDR3 protein: CASSYTTANTEAFF
CDR3 DNA: TGTGCCAGCAGTTACACTACAGCGAACACTGAAGCTTTCTTT
V gene: TRBV6-5
D gene: .
J gene: TRBJ1-1
clone size: .

CDR3 protein: CASSLRTDTEAFF
CDR3 DNA: TGTGCCAGCAGCCTAAGGACAGACACTGAAGCTTTCTTT
V gene: TRBV7-2
D gene: .
J gene: TRBJ1-1
clone size: few

CDR3 protein: CASSHRGRGTQYF
CDR3 DNA: TGTGCCAGCAGCCACCGCGGGAGAGGCACGCAGTATTTT
V gene: TRBV3-1
D gene: TRBD2
J gene: TRBJ2-3
clone size: many

CDR3 protein: CATSMPRGSYNSPLHF
CDR3 DNA: TGTGCCACCAGCATGCCTCGGGGGTCCTATAATTCACCCCTCCACTTT
V gene: TRBV15
D gene: .
J gene: TRBJ1-6
clone size: few

CDR3 protein: CASSLDLLGAFF
CDR3 DNA: TGTGCCAGCAGCTTAGACCTGCTGGGAGCTTTCTTT
V gene: TRBV7-2
D gene: .
J gene: TRBJ1-1
clone size: few

CDR3 protein: CASSQLTSGRSYEQYF
CDR3 DNA: TGCGCCAGCAGCCAACTGACTAGCGGGAGATCGTACGAGCAGTACTTC
V gene: TRBV4-3
D gene: TRBD2
J gene: TRBJ2-7
clone size: many

CDR3 protein: CASSFTSGGADEQYF
CDR3 DNA: TGTGCCAGCAGCTTCACTAGCGGGGGGGCCGACGAGCAGTACTTC
V gene: TRBV7-2
D gene: TRBD2
J gene: TRBJ2-7
clone size: few

CDR3 protein: CASRLDFESSYEQYF
CDR3 DNA: TGTGCCAGCAGGCTCGACTTTGAGAGCTCCTACGAGCAGTACTTC
V gene: TRBV7-2
D gene: .
J gene: TRBJ2-7
clone size: .

CDR3 protein: CSARERPGLAGLRQYF
CDR3 DNA: TGCAGTGCTAGAGAGAGACCGGGACTAGCGGGCCTGAGGCAGTACTTC
V gene: TRBV20-1
D gene: TRBD2
J gene: TRBJ2-7
clone size: .

CDR3 protein: CATSRDPGVTGELFF
CDR3 DNA: TGTGCCACCAGCAGAGATCCAGGGGTAACCGGGGAGCTGTTTTTT
V gene: TRBV15
D gene: .
J gene: TRBJ2-2
clone size: .

CDR3 protein: CASSFSAGLFF
CDR3 DNA: TGTGCCAGCAGTTTTTCGGCGGGGCTGTTTTTT
V gene: TRBV12-3/TRBV12-4
D gene: .
J gene: TRBJ2-2
clone size: few

CDR3 protein: CASSIQGVSDTQYF
CDR3 DNA: TGTGCCAGCAGTATACAGGGGGTATCCGATACGCAGTATTTT
V gene: TRBV27
D gene: TRBD1
J gene: TRBJ2-3
clone size: .

CDR3 protein: CASSQGVTDEKLFF
CDR3 DNA: TGCGCCAGCAGCCAGGGGGTAACCGATGAAAAACTGTTTTTT
V gene: TRBV4-3
D gene: .
J gene: TRBJ1-4
clone size: .

CDR3 protein: CASSLGMLYEQFF
CDR3 DNA: TGTGCCAGCAGCTTGGGAATGCTCTATGAGCAGTTCTTC
V gene: TRBV5-4
D gene: .
J gene: TRBJ2-1
clone size: .

CDR3 protein: CASSLLWGADYEQYF
CDR3 DNA: TGTGCCAGCAGTTTACTTTGGGGGGCGGACTACGAGCAGTACTTC
V gene: TRBV27
D gene: .
J gene: TRBJ2-7
clone size: few